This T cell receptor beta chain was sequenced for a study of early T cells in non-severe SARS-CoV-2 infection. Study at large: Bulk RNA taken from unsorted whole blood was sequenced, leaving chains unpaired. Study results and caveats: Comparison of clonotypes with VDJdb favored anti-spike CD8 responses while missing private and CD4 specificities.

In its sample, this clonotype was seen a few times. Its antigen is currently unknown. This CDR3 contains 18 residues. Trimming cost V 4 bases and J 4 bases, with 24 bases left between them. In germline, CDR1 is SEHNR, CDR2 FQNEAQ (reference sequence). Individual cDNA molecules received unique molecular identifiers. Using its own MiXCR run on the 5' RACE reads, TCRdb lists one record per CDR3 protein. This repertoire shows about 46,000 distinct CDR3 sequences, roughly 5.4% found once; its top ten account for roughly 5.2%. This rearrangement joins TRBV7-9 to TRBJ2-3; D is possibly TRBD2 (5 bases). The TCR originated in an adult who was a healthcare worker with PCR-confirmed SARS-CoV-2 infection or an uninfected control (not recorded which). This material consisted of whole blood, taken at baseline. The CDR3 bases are TGTGCCAGCAGCTCCACGTCCGGCGAGGAGGAGTCCCCAGATACGCAGTATTTT. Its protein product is CASSSTSGEEESPDTQYF.